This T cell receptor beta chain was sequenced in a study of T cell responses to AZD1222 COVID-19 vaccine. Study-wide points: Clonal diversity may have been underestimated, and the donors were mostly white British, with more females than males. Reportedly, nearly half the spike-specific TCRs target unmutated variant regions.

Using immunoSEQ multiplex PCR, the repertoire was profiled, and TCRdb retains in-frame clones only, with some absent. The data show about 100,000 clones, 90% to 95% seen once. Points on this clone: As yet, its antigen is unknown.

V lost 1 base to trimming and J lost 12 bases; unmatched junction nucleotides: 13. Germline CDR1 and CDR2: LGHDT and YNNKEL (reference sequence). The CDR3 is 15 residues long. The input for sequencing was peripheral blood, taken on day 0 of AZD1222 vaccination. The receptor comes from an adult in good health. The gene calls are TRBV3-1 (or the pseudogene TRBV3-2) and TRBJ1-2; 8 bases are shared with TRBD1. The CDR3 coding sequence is TGTGCCAGCAGCCAAGTCCCAGGGGGCTACTCGGTGAACACCTTC. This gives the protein CASSQVPGGYSVNTF.